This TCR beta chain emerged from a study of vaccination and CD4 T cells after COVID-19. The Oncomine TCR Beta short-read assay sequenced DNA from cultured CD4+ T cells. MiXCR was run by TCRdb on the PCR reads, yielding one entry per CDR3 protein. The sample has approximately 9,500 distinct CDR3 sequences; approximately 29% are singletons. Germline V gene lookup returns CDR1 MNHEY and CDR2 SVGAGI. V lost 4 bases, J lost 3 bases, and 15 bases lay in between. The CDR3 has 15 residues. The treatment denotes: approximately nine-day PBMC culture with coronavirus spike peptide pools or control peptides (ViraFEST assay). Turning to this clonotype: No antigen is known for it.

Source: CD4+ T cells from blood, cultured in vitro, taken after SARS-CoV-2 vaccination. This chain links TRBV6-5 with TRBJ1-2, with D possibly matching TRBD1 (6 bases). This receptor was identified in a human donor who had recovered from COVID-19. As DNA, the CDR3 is TGTGCCAGCAGTTTGGGGGGGGGGCGGGACTATGGCTACACCTTC. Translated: CASSLGGGRDYGYTF.